The 32 T cell receptor beta chains given below trace back to one sample, sequenced in a study of T cell responses to AZD1222 COVID-19 vaccine. Sequencing used immunoSEQ multiplex PCR; TCRdb keeps in-frame clones, though not all of them. The sample includes some 150,000 clones, 92% of them seen just once. The sequencing here drew on peripheral blood, taken 28 days after the second AZD1222 dose. The receptors were sampled from an adult who received the AZD1222 COVID-19 vaccine.

The chain recombines TRBV4-1 with TRBJ2-7; 7 bases fit TRBD2. Germline V lookup: CDR1 MGHRA, CDR2 YSYEKL. The trim removed 1 base at V and 3 bases at J, leaving 9 bases unmatched. The CDR3 has 16 residues. CDR3 in DNA: TGCGCCAGCAGCCAAGGTTTGTTGCGGGGGAACTACGAGCAGTACTTC. Amino acid sequence: CASSQGLLRGNYEQYF.

This clone was found once. The chain uses TRBV20-1 and TRBJ1-5; 8 nucleotides align to TRBD1. This CDR3 region has 14 residues. The junction had 7 bases not matched to a gene; V was cut back by 3 bases and J by 6 bases. Germline V gives CDR1 DFQATT, CDR2 SNEGSKA (reference sequence). The CDR3 bases are TGCAGTGCTAGTCAGCAGGGGGCCCGTCAGCCCCAGCATTTT. It specifies CSASQQGARQPQHF.

V gene TRBV4-1 combines with J gene TRBJ2-3, with 10 bases aligning to TRBD2. This CDR3 spans 16 amino acids. V lost 6 bases and J lost 4; bases outside the gene matches: 10. Germline V lookup: CDR1 MGHRA, CDR2 YSYEKL. CDR3 amino acids: CASSHGAGGPPDTQYF. The CDR3 DNA follows: TGCGCCAGCAGTCACGGAGCGGGAGGGCCGCCAGATACGCAGTATTTT.

This sequence joins TRBV3-1 (or the pseudogene TRBV3-2) and TRBJ1-2, with D possibly matching TRBD1 (6 bases). CDR3 length: 16 amino acids. The germline V gene encodes CDR1 LGHDT and CDR2 YNNKEL (reference sequence). With 4 bases removed from V and 4 bases from J, the gap between germline ends came to 19 bases. The CDR3 nucleotides read TGTGCCAGCAGCCGGTCCGGAGGGGGGGTAACCTATGGCTACACCTTC. The encoded protein is CASSRSGGGVTYGYTF.

The chain couples TRBV11-3 to TRBJ2-2; the match to TRBD2 covers 8 bases. CDR3 length equals 14 residues. Germline V gene data show CDR1 as SGHNT and CDR2 as YENEEA. V was clipped by 3 bases and J by 7 bases; unmatched bases: 4. CDR3 sequence (DNA): TGTGCCAGCAGCTTTTCCCGGGAGGGCGGGGAGCTGTTTTTT. Its translation: CASSFSREGGELFF.

J is TRBJ1-2 and V is TRBV19; D is unresolved. This CDR3 has 14 amino acids. CDR1 LNHDA and CDR2 SQIVND come from the germline V gene (reference sequence). Deletions cut 7 bases from V and 3 bases from J, with 15 bases between. The CDR3 loop reads CASTKKGAHYGYTF. The CDR3 DNA follows: TGTGCCAGTACAAAGAAGGGAGCTCACTATGGCTACACCTTC.

The rearrangement joins TRBV5-1 to TRBJ1-2; possible D gene TRBD1, 5 bases. The CDR3 runs to 15 residues. The V end was cut by 6 bases, the J end by 2 bases, with 17 bases between. CDR1 and CDR2 (germline): SGHRS, YFSETQ. CDR3 coding DNA: TGCGCCAGCAACCCCGGAGGCAGGGACAACTATGGCTACACCTTC. Protein: CASNPGGRDNYGYTF. The variable domain in full, with the rest retrieved from reference TRBV5-1 and TRBJ1-2, is KAGVTQTPRYLIKTRGQQVTLSCSPISGHRSVSWYQQTPGQGLQFLFEYFSETQRNKGNFPGRFSGRQFSNSRSEMNVSTLELGDSALYLCASNPGGRDNYGYTFGSGTRLTVV.

In its sample, this clone was seen once. The genes are TRBV27 and TRBJ2-1; tentatively, D is TRBD2 (6 bases). V was clipped by 1 base and J by 0 bases, with 10 bases between them. CDR1 MNHEY and CDR2 SMNVEV come from the germline V gene (reference sequence). The CDR3 is 16 amino acids. The DNA for the CDR3 is TGTGCCAGCAGTTTATTAGCGGATAGCTCCTACAATGAGCAGTTCTTC. Translation: CASSLLADSSYNEQFF.

This sequence joins TRBV5-1 and TRBJ2-3; 7 positions match TRBD1. The junction had 2 bases not matched to a gene; V was cut back by 3 bases and J by 1 base. Germline assignment: CDR1 SGHRS and CDR2 YFSETQ. This CDR3 contains 14 residues. CDR3 bases: TGCGCCAGCAGCTCTACAGGGGGCACAGATACGCAGTATTTT. As protein: CASSSTGGTDTQYF. Complete variable domain (other parts from reference TRBV5-1 and TRBJ2-3): KAGVTQTPRYLIKTRGQQVTLSCSPISGHRSVSWYQQTPGQGLQFLFEYFSETQRNKGNFPGRFSGRQFSNSRSEMNVSTLELGDSALYLCASSSTGGTDTQYFGPGTRLTVL.

The chain recombines TRBV5-1 with TRBJ2-7; either TRBD1 or TRBD2 may fit D (5 bases each). The CDR3 totals 14 residues. The V gene lost 4 bases and the J gene lost 5 bases, with 16 bases spanning the gap. CDR1 is SGHRS and CDR2 is YFSETQ in the germline V gene. CDR3 sequence reads: CASSPGDGAHEQYF. CDR3 DNA sequence: TGCGCCAGCAGCCCCGGGGATGGGGCCCACGAGCAGTACTTC.

The CDR3 DNA sequence: TGCAGTGCTAGTAGGAGAGTTGGCTACACCTTC. Protein: CSASRRVGYTF. The genes are TRBV20-1 and TRBJ1-2; D is unclear. The CDR3 extends over 11 amino acids. CDR1 DFQATT and CDR2 SNEGSKA come from the germline V gene (reference sequence). Trimming took off 3 bases at V and 7 bases at J, with 9 bases between the two ends.

The sample holds one count of this clone. The chain employs TRBV5-1 and TRBJ2-1; TRBD1 aligns across 7 bases. The trim removed 0 bases at V and 4 bases at J, leaving 1 base unmatched. The CDR3 is made up of 14 amino acids. Per germline, CDR1 SGHRS and CDR2 YFSETQ. CDR3 amino acids: CASSLDRGYNEQFF. The DNA of the CDR3 is TGCGCCAGCAGCTTGGACAGGGGATACAATGAGCAGTTCTTC.

The genes are TRBV18 and TRBJ1-2; 7 nucleotides agree with TRBD1. Trimming removed 8 bases from V and 4 bases from J; junction bases left unmatched: 4. CDR1 is KGHSH and CDR2 is LQKENI in the germline V gene. The CDR3 sequence is 12 residues long. The DNA of the CDR3 is TGTGCCAGCGAACCAGGGGGCTATGGCTACACCTTC. Amino acids: CASEPGGYGYTF.

V is TRBV9 and J is TRBJ1-2, with no clear D. Per germline, CDR1 SGDLS and CDR2 YYNGEE. V was pared by 2 bases and J by 8 bases, with 16 bases between. The CDR3 sequence is 14 residues long. CDR3 bases: TGTGCCAGCAGCGTCACGGACTGGTCTCGCGGCTACACCTTC. Translation: CASSVTDWSRGYTF.

V and J are TRBV6-5 and TRBJ1-1; the match to TRBD1 covers 7 bases. From germline, CDR1 is MNHEY and CDR2 SVGAGI. V was clipped by 5 bases and J by 5 bases; unmatched bases: 5. The CDR3 has 13 residues. CDR3 DNA sequence: TGTGCCAGCAGTCGTGACAGGGAAACTGAAGCTTTCTTT. Protein sequence: CASSRDRETEAFF.

The gene calls are TRBV30 and TRBJ1-1, with a tentative D call TRBD1 (6 bases). V dropped 7 bases and J dropped 5 bases, with 17 bases sitting between them. Germline assignment: CDR1 GTSNPN and CDR2 SVGIG (reference sequence). The CDR3 is 13 amino acids. CDR3 residues: CASKQGRNTEAFF. In nucleotides, the CDR3 is TGTGCCTCGAAACAGGGCCGGAATACTGAAGCTTTCTTT.

The V gene is TRBV18, the J gene TRBJ2-2; a weak D match, TRBD2 (6 bases). Germline values: CDR1 KGHSH, CDR2 LQKENI. This CDR3 is 16 amino acids long. V lost 6 bases and J 3 bases, leaving 17 bases between the germline ends. Written as DNA, the CDR3 is TGTGCCAGCTCCCAATCGGGAGACGGAGACACCGGGGAGCTGTTTTTT. It translates to CASSQSGDGDTGELFF. Filled out from reference TRBV18 and TRBJ2-2, the complete variable domain reads NAGVMQNPRHLVRRRGQEARLRCSPMKGHSHVYWYRQLPEEGLKFMVYLQKENIIDESGMPKERFSAEFPKEGPSILRIQQVVRGDSAAYFCASSQSGDGDTGELFFGEGSRLTVL.

The V call is TRBV11-2, the J call TRBJ1-1; D gene ambiguous. The CDR3 totals 13 residues. Germline-derived CDR1 and CDR2 are SGHAT and FQNNGV. Trimming stripped 5 bases from V and 3 bases from J, with 10 bases between. CDR3 residues: CASSPERDTEAFF. CDR3 in DNA: TGTGCCAGCAGCCCCGAGAGGGACACTGAAGCTTTCTTT.

The gene calls are TRBV6-2 or TRBV6-3 and TRBJ2-7; 11 bases map to TRBD2. J was trimmed by 2 bases and V by 0 bases; bases with no gene match: 6. This CDR3 is built from 17 residues. In germline, CDR1 is MNHEY, CDR2 SVGEGT. The CDR3 region has the DNA TGTGCCAGCAGTTACTCAACTAGCGGGAGAGTCACCTACGAGCAGTACTTC. It encodes CASSYSTSGRVTYEQYF.

J is TRBJ2-7 and V is TRBV28; D is undetermined. V lost 3 bases, J lost 6 bases, and 15 bases lay in between. Germline V gives CDR1 MDHEN, CDR2 SYDVKM. The CDR3 has 14 residues. The CDR3 bases are TGTGCCAGCAGTTTTACCGCAGCACGCCGCGAGCAGTACTTC. Residues: CASSFTAARREQYF.

J is TRBJ2-3 and V is TRBV3-1 (or the pseudogene TRBV3-2); no clear D. The germline gives CDR1 LGHDT, CDR2 YNNKEL (reference sequence). The CDR3 consists of 13 residues. The ends were cut back, 3 bases at V and 2 bases at J, with 6 bases in the middle. CDR3 in DNA: TGTGCCAGCAGCCATCCCCACACAGATACGCAGTATTTT. Translation gives CASSHPHTDTQYF.

The chain carries TRBV30 and TRBJ2-6; TRBD1 is a possible D gene (6 bases). Germline CDR1 is GTSNPN and CDR2 is SVGIG (reference sequence). Deletions cut 0 bases from V and 0 bases from J, with 9 bases between. The CDR3 runs to 16 residues. The CDR3 reads CAWSVGGFSGANVLTF. For the CDR3, the DNA is TGTGCCTGGAGTGTAGGGGGTTTCTCTGGGGCCAACGTCCTGACTTTC.

This clone came up a few times. The rearrangement joins TRBV13 to TRBJ2-1, with D perhaps TRBD1 (6 bases). The CDR3 contains 15 residues. The ends were cut back, 4 bases at V and 0 bases at J, with 10 bases in the middle. Germline V lookup: CDR1 PRHDT, CDR2 FYEKMQ (reference sequence). The DNA of the CDR3 is TGTGCCAGCAGCTCCGGACAGAGCTCCTACAATGAGCAGTTCTTC. Translated: CASSSGQSSYNEQFF.

The V gene is TRBV2, the J gene TRBJ1-2; D gene ambiguous. Trimming took 10 bases from V and 0 from J, leaving 21 bases between them. The CDR3 totals 16 residues. Germline V gene data show CDR1 as SNHLY and CDR2 as FYNNEI. CDR3 sequence: CAKAVSFAASNYGYTF. DNA for the CDR3: TGTGCCAAAGCAGTGTCTTTTGCAGCTTCTAACTATGGCTACACCTTC.

The chain is built from TRBV19 and TRBJ1-2, with D possibly being TRBD1 (5 bases). In germline, CDR1 is LNHDA, CDR2 SQIVND (reference sequence). V gave up 3 bases and J gave up 2 bases, with 7 bases separating them. The CDR3 is 13 residues long. CDR3 sequence: CASSIDSNYGYTF. The CDR3 nucleotides are TGTGCCAGTAGTATCGACAGCAACTATGGCTACACCTTC.

This clone showed up just a few times. The chain joins TRBV4-1 to TRBJ2-7; 8 positions match TRBD2. Per the germline V gene, CDR1 is MGHRA and CDR2 is YSYEKL. Trimming took 0 bases from V and 3 from J; bases not matched to a gene: 4. CDR3 length equals 15 residues. CDR3 bases: TGCGCCAGCAGCCAAGATTTAGCGGGATACTACGAGCAGTACTTC. It is translated as CASSQDLAGYYEQYF.

The V gene is TRBV25-1, the J gene TRBJ2-7; 7 bases fit TRBD1. Germline V gene lookup returns CDR1 MGHDK and CDR2 SYGVNS. The length of the CDR3 is 14 residues. Trimming cost V 1 base and J 4 bases; bases outside gene matches: 4. Here the CDR3 reads CASSESGTVYEQYF. In nucleotides, the CDR3 is TGTGCCAGCAGTGAATCTGGGACAGTGTACGAGCAGTACTTC.

The rearrangement joins TRBV14 to TRBJ2-7, with 9 bases lining up with TRBD2. The length of the CDR3 is 15 residues. The ends lost 4 bases at V and 4 bases at J; junction bases unmatched: 8. Germline lookup yields CDR1 SGHDN and CDR2 FVKESK. The CDR3 sequence: CASSPYSGSLYEQYF. The DNA of the CDR3 is TGTGCCAGCAGCCCCTATAGCGGGAGTTTGTACGAGCAGTACTTC.

The chain employs TRBV18 and TRBJ1-5; D gene unclear. The CDR3 totals 16 residues. V lost 2 bases, J lost 1 base, and 12 bases lay in between. From germline, CDR1 is KGHSH and CDR2 LQKENI. CDR3 sequence (DNA): TGTGCCAGCTCACCAGGGAGGGAATGGAGCAATCAGCCCCAGCATTTT. As protein: CASSPGREWSNQPQHF.

The V and J genes are TRBV24-1 and TRBJ2-1; 10 nucleotides agree with TRBD2. The CDR3 is made up of 15 amino acids. CDR1 is KGHDR and CDR2 is SFDVKD in the germline V gene. Germline trimming cut 5 bases from V and 5 bases from J; bases unmatched to any gene: 5. CDR3 sequence reads: CATSGVGLADNEQFF. The DNA of the CDR3 is TGTGCCACCAGTGGGGTAGGACTAGCGGACAATGAGCAGTTCTTC.

The table lists this clone with a count of one. The chain carries TRBV4-2 and TRBJ1-5; D perhaps matches TRBD1 (6 bases). Germline values: CDR1 LGHNA, CDR2 YNFKEQ. V shed 2 bases and J shed 0 bases, with 14 bases lying between them. The CDR3 runs 17 residues. This CDR3 is CASSQSPAGDSNQPQHF. The CDR3 coding sequence is TGTGCCAGCAGCCAAAGCCCCGCAGGGGATAGCAATCAGCCCCAGCATTTT.

J is TRBJ2-7 and V is TRBV19; 9 bases align to TRBD2. CDR1 and CDR2 (germline): LNHDA, SQIVND (reference sequence). J lost 8 bases, V lost 7 bases, and 12 bases had no gene match. The CDR3 is made up of 14 amino acids. CDR3 nucleotide sequence: TGTGCCAGTACCCCGACTAGCGGCTCACTAAAGCAGTACTTC. Amino acid sequence: CASTPTSGSLKQYF. The variable domain in full, completed from reference TRBV19 and TRBJ2-7, reads DGGITQSPKYLFRKEGQNVTLSCEQNLNHDAMYWYRQDPGQGLRLIYYSQIVNDFQKGDIAEGYSVSREKKESFPLTVTSAQKNPTAFYLCASTPTSGSLKQYFGPGTRLTVT.